This passage covers 21 T cell receptor beta chains from one sample sequenced in a study of cytomegalovirus exposure and HLA in healthy donors. The PCR made use of 60 Vbeta and 13 Jbeta primers. The method was immunoSEQ multiplex PCR; TCRdb's version includes in-frame clones alone and lacks a portion of them. In the table there are just over 200,000 clones, approximately 70% of which are singletons. Sequenced sample: PBMCs. The receptors come from a man aged 35-49 years in good health and CMV-seropositive.

This chain uses TRBV5-1 with TRBJ2-7; the D is unclear. V lost 0 bases, J lost 6 bases, and 13 bases lay in between. This CDR3 is built from 14 residues. Germline assignment: CDR1 SGHRS and CDR2 YFSETQ. CDR3 nucleotide sequence: TGCGCCAGCAGCTTGGCCTCTGCGGCGGCCGAGCAGTACTTC. This encodes CASSLASAAAEQYF.

The rearrangement uses TRBV4-1 and TRBJ1-6; no clear D. The CDR3 is made up of 17 amino acids. The ends were cut back, 1 base at V and 4 bases at J, with 14 bases in the middle. The V gene's germline CDR1 is MGHRA and CDR2 YSYEKL. CDR3 sequence (DNA): TGCGCCAGCAGCCAAGGTTACGGTCCGCCGTATAATTCACCCCTCCACTTT. This translates into CASSQGYGPPYNSPLHF.

V is TRBV7-8 and J is TRBJ2-7; D is perhaps TRBD1 (6 bases). The CDR3 length is 15 residues. V gave up 5 bases and J gave up 7 bases, with 21 bases separating them. Germline V gene data show CDR1 as SGHVS and CDR2 as FQNEAQ. As DNA, the CDR3 is TGTGCCAGCAGCACCCTTTTACAGGGCGGAAAGGAGCAGTACTTC. Protein: CASSTLLQGGKEQYF.

The chain joins TRBV5-1 to TRBJ1-4, with D possibly being TRBD1 (6 bases). Looked up from germline, CDR1 is SGHRS and CDR2 is YFSETQ. This CDR3 has 15 amino acids. Trimming stripped 0 bases from V and 8 bases from J, with 14 bases between. The CDR3 sequence is CASSLGQGKGEKLFF. The DNA for the CDR3 is TGCGCCAGCAGCTTGGGTCAGGGGAAGGGGGAAAAACTGTTTTTT.

The V and J genes are TRBV2 and TRBJ1-1, with D possibly matching TRBD1 (5 bases). Per the germline V gene, CDR1 is SNHLY and CDR2 is FYNNEI. The CDR3 is 14 amino acids. V dropped 3 bases and J dropped 0 bases, with 8 bases sitting between them. The chain's CDR3 is CASSDGGLNTEAFF. CDR3 bases: TGTGCCAGCAGTGACGGGGGTTTGAACACTGAAGCTTTCTTT.

This chain links TRBV2 with TRBJ2-7, with TRBD2 as a possible D gene (5 bases). The germline V gene has CDR1 SNHLY and CDR2 FYNNEI. The V end lost 0 bases, the J end lost 0 bases, and 12 bases lay between the germline ends. There are 16 residues in the CDR3. The CDR3: CASSEATGKSSYEQYF. CDR3 nucleotides: TGTGCCAGCAGTGAAGCCACGGGGAAGAGCTCCTACGAGCAGTACTTC. The full variable domain, its missing parts supplied by reference TRBV2 and TRBJ2-7, is EPEVTQTPSHQVTQMGQEVILRCVPISNHLYFYWYRQILGQKVEFLVSFYNNEISEKSEIFDDQFSVERPDGSNFTLKIRSTKLEDSAMYFCASSEATGKSSYEQYFGPGTRLTVT.

The V and J genes are TRBV6-1 and TRBJ1-5; D is possibly TRBD1 (6 bases). The CDR3 is made up of 17 amino acids. Trimming pared 2 bases from V and 8 bases from J, leaving 22 bases between. In germline, CDR1 is MNHNS, CDR2 SASEGT. CDR3 bases: TGTGCCAGCAGTGAATTTCGGGGGGGCCCGCGGAGTAAGCCCCAGCATTTT. It translates to CASSEFRGGPRSKPQHF.

The chain is built from TRBV4-3 and TRBJ1-1; D gene uncertain. Germline lookup yields CDR1 LGHNA and CDR2 YSLEER. This CDR3 has 13 amino acids. Trimming took off 0 bases at V and 4 bases at J, with 6 bases between the two ends. CDR3 sequence reads: CASSQDRGTEAFF. Here the CDR3 DNA reads TGCGCCAGCAGCCAAGATCGGGGCACTGAAGCTTTCTTT.

This clone was recorded a few times. The genes are TRBV5-1 and TRBJ1-2; D is possibly TRBD1 (5 bases). Germline assignment: CDR1 SGHRS and CDR2 YFSETQ. Trimming cost V 4 bases and J 6 bases, with 13 bases left between them. The CDR3 totals 13 residues. CDR3 DNA sequence: TGCGCCAGCAGCGACAGCCTAAAGGATGGCTACACCTTC. Translation: CASSDSLKDGYTF.

The chain combines TRBV6-9 with TRBJ1-1; 8 bases fit TRBD1. CDR1 is MNHGY, CDR2 SVAAGI, per germline. CDR3 length: 16 amino acids. V was pared by 5 bases and J by 0 bases, with 8 bases of the junction left unmatched. The DNA of the CDR3 is TGTGCCAGCAGTGCTCCCCCACAGGGGGTGAACACTGAAGCTTTCTTT. Translation gives CASSAPPQGVNTEAFF.

The chain couples TRBV7-9 to TRBJ1-2; 9 bases map to TRBD1. The CDR3 loop spans 16 amino acids. CDR1 is SEHNR, CDR2 FQNEAQ, per germline (reference sequence). Germline trimming cut 5 bases from V and 5 bases from J; bases unmatched to any gene: 12. The CDR3 is CASSPTGGNPLYGYTF. The CDR3 DNA follows: TGTGCCAGCAGCCCGACAGGGGGAAATCCTCTATATGGCTACACCTTC.

The V gene is TRBV7-2, the J gene TRBJ1-4, with D perhaps TRBD1 (5 bases). Germline V lookup: CDR1 SGHTA, CDR2 FQGNSA. V lost 6 bases, J lost 5 bases, and 13 bases lay in between. The CDR3 totals 14 residues. CDR3 protein: CASSVGGGNEKLFF. DNA for the CDR3: TGTGCCAGCAGTGTTGGGGGGGGAAATGAAAAACTGTTTTTT.

The chain carries TRBV5-1 and TRBJ1-1, with unresolved D. CDR3 length equals 13 residues. CDR1 is SGHRS, CDR2 YFSETQ, per germline. Trimming stripped 5 bases from V and 1 base from J, with 9 bases between. CDR3 residues: CASRGQTNTEAFF. The CDR3 region has the DNA TGCGCCAGCAGGGGCCAGACGAACACTGAAGCTTTCTTT.

The V and J genes are TRBV13 and TRBJ2-1, with 11 positions matching TRBD2. This CDR3 has 16 residues. V lost 5 bases, J lost 1 base, and 4 bases stayed unmatched. Germline loops: CDR1 PRHDT, CDR2 FYEKMQ (reference sequence). CDR3: CASSLAGGRSYNEQFF. For the CDR3, the DNA is TGTGCCAGCAGCCTAGCGGGGGGTAGGTCCTACAATGAGCAGTTCTTC.

The genes are TRBV14 and TRBJ1-1; D is unresolved. Germline V gene sequence: CDR1 SGHDN, CDR2 FVKESK. The CDR3 spans 15 residues. The ends were cut back, 0 bases at V and 2 bases at J, with 10 bases in the middle. As DNA, the CDR3 is TGTGCCAGCAGCCAAGAAATCGCGGTAAACACTGAAGCTTTCTTT. Protein: CASSQEIAVNTEAFF.

This clone was counted once. The V and J genes are TRBV5-4 and TRBJ2-7; possibly TRBD1 for D (5 bases). This CDR3 has 14 amino acids. Germline lookup yields CDR1 SGHNT and CDR2 YYREEE (reference sequence). Trimming pared 3 bases from V and 0 bases from J, leaving 10 bases between. The CDR3 is CASSSRQSSYEQYF. Written as DNA, the CDR3 is TGTGCCAGCAGCTCGAGACAGAGCTCCTACGAGCAGTACTTC.

V is TRBV6-1 and J is TRBJ1-2; 9 bases fit TRBD1. Germline CDR1 reads MNHNS; CDR2 reads SASEGT. V dropped 6 bases and J dropped 8; count of bases not matched to a gene: 7. The CDR3 has 13 amino acids. The CDR3 DNA sequence: TGTGCCAGCAGCGAACAGGGGGCCGAGGGCTACACCTTC. Amino acid sequence: CASSEQGAEGYTF.

This rearrangement joins TRBV29-1 to TRBJ1-2, with 8 bases that match TRBD1. The CDR3 is made up of 15 amino acids. Germline loops: CDR1 SQVTM, CDR2 ANQGSEA. Trimming removed 3 bases from V and 8 bases from J; junction bases left unmatched: 14. CDR3 DNA sequence: TGCAGCGTTGACCACGGACAGGGAAGGTCGCGAGGCTACACCTTC. It is translated as CSVDHGQGRSRGYTF.

The gene calls are TRBV2 and TRBJ2-2, with TRBD2 as a possible D gene (6 bases). CDR1 is SNHLY and CDR2 is FYNNEI in the germline V gene. This CDR3 region has 15 residues. With 11 bases removed from V and 0 bases from J, the gap between germline ends came to 16 bases. For the CDR3, the DNA is TGTGCCTCCTCTCGGACTACTGCGAACACCGGGGAGCTGTTTTTT. Amino acids: CASSRTTANTGELFF.

The gene calls are TRBV11-2 and TRBJ2-5, with D uncertain. TRBJ2-7 explains the end of the DNA better; the J call may be wrong. Germline V gives CDR1 SGHAT, CDR2 FQNNGV. The CDR3 loop spans 13 amino acids. CDR3 nucleotide sequence: TGTGCCAGCAGCTTTGCATCCTCCTACGAGCAGTACTTC. Protein: CASSFASSYEQYF.

The V call is TRBV7-9, the J call TRBJ2-1; D may be TRBD2 (6 bases). The germline V gene encodes CDR1 SEHNR and CDR2 FQNEAQ (reference sequence). V lost 3 bases and J 15 bases, leaving 15 bases between the germline ends. The CDR3 is 12 residues long. Here the CDR3 reads CASSLTGSQRFF. The CDR3, as DNA: TGTGCCAGCAGCTTGACCGGGAGTCAGCGGTTCTTC.